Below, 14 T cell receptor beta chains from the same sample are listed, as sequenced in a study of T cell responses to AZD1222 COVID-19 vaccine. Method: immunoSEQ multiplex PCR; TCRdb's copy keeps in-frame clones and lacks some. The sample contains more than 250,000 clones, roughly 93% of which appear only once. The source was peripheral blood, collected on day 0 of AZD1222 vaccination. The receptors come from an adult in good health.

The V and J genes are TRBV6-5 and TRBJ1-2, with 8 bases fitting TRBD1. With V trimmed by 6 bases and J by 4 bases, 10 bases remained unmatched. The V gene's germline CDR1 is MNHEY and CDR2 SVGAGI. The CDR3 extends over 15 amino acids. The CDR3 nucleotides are TGTGCCAGCAGCCCGACAGGGGAAAAGGGCTATGGCTACACCTTC. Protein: CASSPTGEKGYGYTF.

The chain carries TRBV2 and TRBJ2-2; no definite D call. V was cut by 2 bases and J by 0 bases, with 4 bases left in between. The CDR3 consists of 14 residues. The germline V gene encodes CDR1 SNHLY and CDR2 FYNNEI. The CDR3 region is CASSETANTGELFF. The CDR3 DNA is TGTGCCAGCAGTGAAACGGCGAACACCGGGGAGCTGTTTTTT.

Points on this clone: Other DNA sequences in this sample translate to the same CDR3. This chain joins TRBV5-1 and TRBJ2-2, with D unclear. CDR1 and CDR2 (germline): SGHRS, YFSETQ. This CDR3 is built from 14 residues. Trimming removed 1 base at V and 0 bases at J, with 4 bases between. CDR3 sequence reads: CASSLQTNTGELFF. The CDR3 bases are TGCGCCAGCAGCTTGCAGACGAACACCGGGGAGCTGTTTTTT.

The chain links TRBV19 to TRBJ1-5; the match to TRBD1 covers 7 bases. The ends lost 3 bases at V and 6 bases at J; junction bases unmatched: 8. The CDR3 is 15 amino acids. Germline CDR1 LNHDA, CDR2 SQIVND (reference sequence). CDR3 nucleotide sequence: TGTGCCAGTAGTATTGATAGGGGGCAGAGTCAGCCCCAGCATTTT. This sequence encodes CASSIDRGQSQPQHF.

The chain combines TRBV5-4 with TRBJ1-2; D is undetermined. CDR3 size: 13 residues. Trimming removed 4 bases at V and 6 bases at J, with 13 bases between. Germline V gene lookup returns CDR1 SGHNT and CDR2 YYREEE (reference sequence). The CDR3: CASSVSRVDGYTF. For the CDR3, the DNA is TGTGCCAGCAGCGTCAGCCGTGTGGATGGCTACACCTTC.

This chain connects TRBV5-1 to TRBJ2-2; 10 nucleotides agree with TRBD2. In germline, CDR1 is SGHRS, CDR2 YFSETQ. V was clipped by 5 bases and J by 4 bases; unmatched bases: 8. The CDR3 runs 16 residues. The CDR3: CASSYLAGAGTGELFF. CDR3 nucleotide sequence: TGCGCCAGCAGTTATCTAGCGGGGGCTGGCACCGGGGAGCTGTTTTTT.

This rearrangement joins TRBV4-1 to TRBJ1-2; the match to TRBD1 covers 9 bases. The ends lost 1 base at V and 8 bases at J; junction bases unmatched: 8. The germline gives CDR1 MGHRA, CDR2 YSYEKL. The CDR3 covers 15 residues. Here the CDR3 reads CASSQAPGQGEGYTF. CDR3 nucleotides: TGCGCCAGCAGCCAAGCACCGGGACAGGGTGAGGGCTACACCTTC.

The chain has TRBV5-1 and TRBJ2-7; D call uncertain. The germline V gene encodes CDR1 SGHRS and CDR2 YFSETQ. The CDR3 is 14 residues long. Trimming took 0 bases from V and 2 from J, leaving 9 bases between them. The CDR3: CASSLEARTYEQYF. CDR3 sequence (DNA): TGCGCCAGCAGCTTGGAGGCCAGGACCTACGAGCAGTACTTC.

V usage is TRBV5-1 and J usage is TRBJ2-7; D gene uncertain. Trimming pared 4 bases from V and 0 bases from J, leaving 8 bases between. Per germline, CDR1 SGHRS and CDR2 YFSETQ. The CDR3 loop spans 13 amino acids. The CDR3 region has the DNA TGCGCCAGCAGCCCGAGTAGCTCCTACGAGCAGTACTTC. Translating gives CASSPSSSYEQYF.

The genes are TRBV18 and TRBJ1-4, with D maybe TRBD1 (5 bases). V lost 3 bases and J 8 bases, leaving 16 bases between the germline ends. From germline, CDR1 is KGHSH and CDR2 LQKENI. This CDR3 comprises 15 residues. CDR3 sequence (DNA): TGTGCCAGCTCACCCCAGGGTCCGCTCGGGGAAAAACTGTTTTTT. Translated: CASSPQGPLGEKLFF.

CDR3 coding DNA: TGTGCCAGCAGCTTACCTTCTCTACAGGGGGCGAGGGACGAGCAGTACTTC. Translating it yields CASSLPSLQGARDEQYF. This chain joins TRBV7-9 and TRBJ2-7; TRBD1 matches at 9 bases. Germline loops: CDR1 SEHNR, CDR2 FQNEAQ (reference sequence). Losses at the gene ends were 2 bases for V and 5 bases for J; bases not matched to a gene: 13. There are 17 residues in the CDR3.

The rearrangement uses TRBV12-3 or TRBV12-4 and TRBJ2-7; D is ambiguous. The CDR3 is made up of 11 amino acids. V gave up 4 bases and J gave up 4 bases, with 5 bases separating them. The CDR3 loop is CASSSVYEQYF. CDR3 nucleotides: TGTGCCAGCAGTTCCGTATACGAGCAGTACTTC.

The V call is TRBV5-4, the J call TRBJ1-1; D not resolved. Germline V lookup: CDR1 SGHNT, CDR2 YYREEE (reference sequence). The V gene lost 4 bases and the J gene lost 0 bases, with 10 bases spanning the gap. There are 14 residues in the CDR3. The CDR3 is CASSPTWLNTEAFF. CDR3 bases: TGTGCCAGCAGCCCGACATGGTTGAACACTGAAGCTTTCTTT. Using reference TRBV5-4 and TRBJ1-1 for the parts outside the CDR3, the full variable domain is ETGVTQSPTHLIKTRGQQVTLRCSSQSGHNTVSWYQQALGQGPQFIFQYYREEENGRGNFPPRFSGLQFPNYSSELNVNALELDDSALYLCASSPTWLNTEAFFGQGTRLTVV.

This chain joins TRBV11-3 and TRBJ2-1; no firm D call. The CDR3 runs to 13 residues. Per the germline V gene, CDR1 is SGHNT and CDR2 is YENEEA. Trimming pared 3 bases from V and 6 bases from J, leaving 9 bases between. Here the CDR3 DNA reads TGTGCCAGCAGCTTCCGGGCGGTCAATGAGCAGTTCTTC. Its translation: CASSFRAVNEQFF.